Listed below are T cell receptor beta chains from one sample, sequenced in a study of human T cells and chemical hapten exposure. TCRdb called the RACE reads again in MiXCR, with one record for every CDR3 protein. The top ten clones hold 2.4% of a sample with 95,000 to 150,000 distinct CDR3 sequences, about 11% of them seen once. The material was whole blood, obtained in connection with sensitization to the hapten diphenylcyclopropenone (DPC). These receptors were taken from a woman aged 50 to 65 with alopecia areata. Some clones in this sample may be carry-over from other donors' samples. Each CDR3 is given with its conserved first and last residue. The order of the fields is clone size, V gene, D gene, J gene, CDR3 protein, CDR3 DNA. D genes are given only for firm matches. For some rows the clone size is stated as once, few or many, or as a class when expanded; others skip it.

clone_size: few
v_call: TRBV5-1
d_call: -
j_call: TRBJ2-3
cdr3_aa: CASSLEWASDTQYF
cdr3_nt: TGCGCCAGCAGCTTGGAGTGGGCTTCAGATACGCAGTATTTT

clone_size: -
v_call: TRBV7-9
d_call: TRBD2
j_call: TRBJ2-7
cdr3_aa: CASSPPVGLAGAYEQYF
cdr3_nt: TGTGCCAGCAGCCCACCCGTCGGACTAGCGGGAGCCTACGAGCAGTACTTC

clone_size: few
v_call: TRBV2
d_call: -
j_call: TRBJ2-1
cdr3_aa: CASSYRVRNNEQFF
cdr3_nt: TGTGCCAGCAGCTACCGGGTCAGGAACAATGAGCAGTTCTTC

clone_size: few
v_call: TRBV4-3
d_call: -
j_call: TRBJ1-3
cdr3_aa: CASSQTTGSGNTIYF
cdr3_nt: TGCGCCAGCAGCCAGACTACAGGGTCTGGAAACACCATATATTTT

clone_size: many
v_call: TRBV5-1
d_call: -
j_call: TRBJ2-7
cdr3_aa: CASSLGTAPYEQYF
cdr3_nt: TGCGCCAGCAGCTTGGGGACAGCACCCTACGAGCAGTACTTC

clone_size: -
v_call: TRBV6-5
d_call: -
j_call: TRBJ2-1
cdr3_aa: CASSSYRGLGHTEQFF
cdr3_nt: TGTGCCAGCAGTTCCTACAGGGGACTAGGACATACTGAGCAGTTCTTC

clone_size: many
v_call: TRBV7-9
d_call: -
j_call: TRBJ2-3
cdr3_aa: CASSLRGFTDTQYF
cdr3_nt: TGTGCCAGCAGCTTAAGAGGTTTCACAGATACGCAGTATTTT

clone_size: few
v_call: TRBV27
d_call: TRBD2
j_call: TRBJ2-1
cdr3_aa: CASAVGGFGEQFF
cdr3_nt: TGTGCCAGCGCAGTGGGGGGGTTCGGTGAGCAGTTCTTC

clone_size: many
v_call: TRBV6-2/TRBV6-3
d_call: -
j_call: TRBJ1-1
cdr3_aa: CASSYGFKGAEAFF
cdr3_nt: TGTGCCAGCAGTTACGGATTTAAGGGGGCTGAAGCTTTCTTT

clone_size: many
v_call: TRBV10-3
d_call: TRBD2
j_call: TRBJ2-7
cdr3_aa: CAISVGREAPDEQYF
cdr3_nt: TGTGCCATCAGTGTCGGGCGGGAGGCCCCTGACGAGCAGTACTTC

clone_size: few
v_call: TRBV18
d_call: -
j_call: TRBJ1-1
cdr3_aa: CASSPRADTEAFF
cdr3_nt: TGTGCCAGCTCACCACGGGCGGACACTGAAGCTTTCTTT

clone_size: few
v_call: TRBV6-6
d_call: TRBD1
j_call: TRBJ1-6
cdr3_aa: CASGQGPGSPLHF
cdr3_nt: TGTGCCAGCGGACAGGGGCCTGGATCACCCCTCCACTTT

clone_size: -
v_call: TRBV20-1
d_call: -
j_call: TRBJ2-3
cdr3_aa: CSARDYGQGGADTQYF
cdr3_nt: TGCAGTGCTAGAGATTATGGACAGGGAGGGGCAGATACGCAGTATTTT

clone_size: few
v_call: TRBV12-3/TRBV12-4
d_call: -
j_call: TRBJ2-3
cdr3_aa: CASSLDGSSTDTQYF
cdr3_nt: TGTGCCAGCAGTTTGGACGGATCGAGCACAGATACGCAGTATTTT

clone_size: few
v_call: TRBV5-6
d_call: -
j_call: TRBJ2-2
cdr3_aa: CASSLAPLSGELFF
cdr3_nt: TGTGCCAGCAGCTTGGCCCCTCTTTCCGGGGAGCTGTTTTTT

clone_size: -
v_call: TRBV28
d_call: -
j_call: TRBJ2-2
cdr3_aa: CASSWAQNTGELFF
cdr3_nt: TGTGCCAGCAGTTGGGCACAAAACACCGGGGAGCTGTTTTTT

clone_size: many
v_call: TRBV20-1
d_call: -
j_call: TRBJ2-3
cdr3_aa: CSAPYGDSTDTQYF
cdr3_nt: TGCAGTGCCCCGTACGGGGACAGCACAGATACGCAGTATTTT

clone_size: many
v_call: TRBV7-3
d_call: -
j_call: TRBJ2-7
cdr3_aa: CASSEGGSSYEQYF
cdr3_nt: TGTGCCAGCAGCGAGGGGGGAAGCTCCTACGAGCAGTACTTC

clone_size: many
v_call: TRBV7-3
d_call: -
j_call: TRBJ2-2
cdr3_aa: CASSPLSGELFF
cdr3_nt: TGTGCCAGCAGCCCCTTGAGCGGGGAGCTGTTTTTT

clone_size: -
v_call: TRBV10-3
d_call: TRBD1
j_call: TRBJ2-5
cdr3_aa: CAISSGTGKETQYF
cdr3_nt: TGTGCCATCAGTTCCGGGACAGGGAAAGAGACCCAGTACTTC

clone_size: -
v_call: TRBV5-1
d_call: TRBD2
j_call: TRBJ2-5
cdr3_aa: CASSALAGGVKTQYF
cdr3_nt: TGCGCCAGCAGCGCCCTAGCGGGGGGGGTGAAGACCCAGTACTTC

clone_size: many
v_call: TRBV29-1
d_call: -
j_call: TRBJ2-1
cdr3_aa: CSVAGGINEQFF
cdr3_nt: TGCAGCGTTGCTGGGGGGATTAATGAGCAGTTCTTC

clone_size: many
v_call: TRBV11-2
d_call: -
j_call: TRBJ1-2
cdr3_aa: CASSLAGAANYGYTF
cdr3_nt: TGTGCCAGCAGCTTAGCGGGGGCAGCTAACTATGGCTACACCTTC

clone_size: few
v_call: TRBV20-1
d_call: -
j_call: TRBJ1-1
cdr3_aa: CSARVGVTEAFF
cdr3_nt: TGCAGTGCTAGAGTCGGGGTCACTGAAGCTTTCTTT

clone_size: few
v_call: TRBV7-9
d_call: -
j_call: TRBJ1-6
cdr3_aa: CASSLVQGDSPLHF
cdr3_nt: TGTGCCAGCAGCTTAGTACAGGGAGATTCACCCCTCCACTTT

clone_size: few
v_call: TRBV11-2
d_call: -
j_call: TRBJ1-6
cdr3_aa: CAVGISPYNSPLHF
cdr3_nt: TGTGCAGTAGGAATCAGTCCCTATAATTCACCCCTCCACTTT

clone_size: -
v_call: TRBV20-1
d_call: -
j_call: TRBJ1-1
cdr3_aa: CGAGPGGSTEAFF
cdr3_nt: TGCGGTGCTGGCCCCGGGGGTAGCACTGAAGCTTTCTTT

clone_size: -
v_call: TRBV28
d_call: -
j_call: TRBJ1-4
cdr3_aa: CASSSRDFLREKLFF
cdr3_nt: TGTGCCAGCAGTTCTAGGGACTTTCTTCGTGAAAAACTGTTTTTT

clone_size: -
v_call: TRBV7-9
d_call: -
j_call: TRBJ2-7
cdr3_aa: CASSLEVSRQYF
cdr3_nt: TGTGCCAGCAGCTTAGAAGTCAGTCGGCAGTACTTC

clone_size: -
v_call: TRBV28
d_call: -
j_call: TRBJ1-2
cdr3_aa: CASSFWSSGSYGYTF
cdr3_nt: TGTGCCAGCAGTTTCTGGTCGTCCGGAAGCTATGGCTACACCTTC

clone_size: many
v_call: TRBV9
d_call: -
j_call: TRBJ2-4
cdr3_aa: CASSVGSGARNIQYF
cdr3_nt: TGTGCCAGCAGCGTAGGGTCAGGGGCTCGGAACATTCAGTACTTC

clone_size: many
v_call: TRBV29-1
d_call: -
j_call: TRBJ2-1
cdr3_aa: CSVTGVSYNEQFF
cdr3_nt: TGCAGCGTGACAGGTGTCTCCTACAATGAGCAGTTCTTC

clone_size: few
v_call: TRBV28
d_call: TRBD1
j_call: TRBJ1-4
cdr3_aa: CASIYRGLGEKLFF
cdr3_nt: TGTGCCAGCATTTACAGGGGGCTGGGTGAAAAACTGTTTTTT

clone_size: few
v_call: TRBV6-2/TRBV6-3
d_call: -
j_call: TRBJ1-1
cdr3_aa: CASSYSSSGLLNTEAFF
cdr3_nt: TGTGCCAGCAGTTACTCCTCGTCGGGCCTATTGAACACTGAAGCTTTCTTT

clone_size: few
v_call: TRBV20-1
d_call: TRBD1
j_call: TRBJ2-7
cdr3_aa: CSATRGQGFNEQYF
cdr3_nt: TGCAGTGCTACCCGGGGACAGGGTTTCAACGAGCAGTACTTC

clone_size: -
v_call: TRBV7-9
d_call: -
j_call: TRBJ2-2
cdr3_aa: CASSERSGEITGELFF
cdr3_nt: TGTGCCAGCAGCGAAAGGAGCGGAGAAATCACCGGGGAGCTGTTTTTT

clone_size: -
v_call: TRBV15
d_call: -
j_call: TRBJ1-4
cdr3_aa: CATSGYGTVEKLFF
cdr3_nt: TGTGCCACCAGCGGGTACGGGACGGTGGAAAAACTGTTTTTT

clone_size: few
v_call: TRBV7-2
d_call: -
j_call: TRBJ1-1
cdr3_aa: CASSSTRRLNTEAFF
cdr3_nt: TGTGCCAGCAGCTCGACACGCCGACTGAACACTGAAGCTTTCTTT

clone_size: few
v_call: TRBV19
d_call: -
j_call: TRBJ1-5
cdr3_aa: CASSPHVANQPQHF
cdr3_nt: TGTGCCAGTAGTCCACACGTTGCCAATCAGCCCCAGCATTTT

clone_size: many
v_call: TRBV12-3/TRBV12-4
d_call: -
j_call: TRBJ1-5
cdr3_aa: CASSLARDQPQHF
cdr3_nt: TGTGCCAGCAGTTTAGCGCGGGATCAGCCCCAGCATTTT

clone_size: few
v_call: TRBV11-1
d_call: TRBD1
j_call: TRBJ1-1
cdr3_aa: CASSSRQGNTEAFF
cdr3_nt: TGTGCCAGCAGCTCCCGACAGGGTAACACTGAAGCTTTCTTT

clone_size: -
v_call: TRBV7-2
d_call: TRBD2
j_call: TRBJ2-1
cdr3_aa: CASSRGRAVYNEQFF
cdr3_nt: TGTGCCAGCAGCCGCGGGAGGGCGGTCTACAATGAGCAGTTCTTC

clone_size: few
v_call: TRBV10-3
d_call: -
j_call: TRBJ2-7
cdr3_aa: CAISEGRPYF
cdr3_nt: TGTGCCATCAGTGAAGGACGGCCGTACTTC

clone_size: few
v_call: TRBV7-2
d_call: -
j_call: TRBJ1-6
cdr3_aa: CASSLGGGASGSTYNSPLHF
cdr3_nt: TGTGCCAGCAGCTTGGGGGGAGGGGCGTCGGGTAGCACCTATAATTCACCCCTCCACTTT

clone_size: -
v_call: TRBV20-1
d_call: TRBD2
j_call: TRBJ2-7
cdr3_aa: CSAWGLASGIEYEQYF
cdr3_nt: TGCAGTGCCTGGGGATTGGCTAGCGGGATTGAATACGAGCAGTACTTC

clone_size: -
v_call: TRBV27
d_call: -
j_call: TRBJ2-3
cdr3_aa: CASSLSTGPTDTQYF
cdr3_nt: TGTGCCAGCAGTTTATCGACAGGACCCACAGATACGCAGTATTTT

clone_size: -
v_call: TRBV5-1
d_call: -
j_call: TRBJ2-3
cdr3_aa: CASSLLPGPKSDTQYF
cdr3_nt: TGCGCCAGCAGCCTATTACCGGGTCCCAAGTCTGATACGCAGTATTTT

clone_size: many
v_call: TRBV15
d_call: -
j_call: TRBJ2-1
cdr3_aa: CATSRADQSNEQFF
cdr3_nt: TGTGCCACCAGCAGAGCCGATCAGAGCAATGAGCAGTTCTTC

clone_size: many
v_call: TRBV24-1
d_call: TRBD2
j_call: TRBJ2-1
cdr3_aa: CATSAPPGLAGTYNEQFF
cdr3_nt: TGTGCCACCAGTGCCCCACCCGGGCTAGCGGGAACCTACAATGAGCAGTTCTTC

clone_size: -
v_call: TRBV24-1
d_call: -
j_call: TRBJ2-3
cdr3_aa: CATSDLPTDTQYF
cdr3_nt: TGTGCCACCAGTGATTTGCCCACAGATACGCAGTATTTT

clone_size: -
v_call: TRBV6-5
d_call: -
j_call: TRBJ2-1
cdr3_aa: CASSYSAGSGNEQFF
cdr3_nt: TGTGCCAGCAGTTACTCGGCAGGGTCGGGGAATGAGCAGTTCTTC

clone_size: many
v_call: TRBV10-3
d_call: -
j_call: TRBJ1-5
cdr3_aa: CAIAESNQPQHF
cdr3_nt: TGTGCCATCGCGGAGAGCAATCAGCCCCAGCATTTT

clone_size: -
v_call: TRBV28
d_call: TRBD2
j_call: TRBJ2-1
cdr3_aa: CASSLSSSGRRNNEQFF
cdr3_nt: TGTGCCAGCAGTTTAAGCTCTAGCGGGAGGAGGAACAATGAGCAGTTCTTC